Below are 27 T cell receptor beta chains sequenced from a single sample in a study of brain T cells in children with intractable seizures. Assay used: immunoSEQ multiplex PCR; TCRdb lists only in-frame clones, some missing. The data show a few hundred thousand clones, roughly 92% seen once. Time point in this sample: blood from clinic visit 5 months post-surgery; TSC patient then seizure free. The sample here was peripheral blood, taken around 5 months after surgery. Receptors originate from a boy younger than two with tuberous sclerosis and intractable seizures.

V usage is TRBV19 and J usage is TRBJ2-2; TRBD1 agrees at 10 bases. Trimming cost V 8 bases and J 6 bases; bases outside gene matches: 9. The length of the CDR3 is 15 residues. Germline assignment: CDR1 LNHDA and CDR2 SQIVND (reference sequence). The CDR3 DNA sequence: TGTGCCAGTGACCGGACAGGGGGATTCGCCGGGGAGCTGTTTTTT. This gives the protein CASDRTGGFAGELFF.

V gene TRBV2 combines with J gene TRBJ2-7; D is ambiguous. CDR3 size: 10 residues. Trimming shortened V by 8 bases and J by 4 bases, and 6 bases separated the two germline ends. CDR1 SNHLY and CDR2 FYNNEI come from the germline V gene. CDR3 loop: CASYLYEQYF. CDR3 DNA: TGTGCCAGCTACCTTTACGAGCAGTACTTC.

The chain combines TRBV13 with TRBJ1-2; TRBD1 aligns across 12 bases. The CDR3 has 16 residues. V lost 5 bases and J lost 0; bases outside the gene matches: 4. Germline CDR1 and CDR2: PRHDT and FYEKMQ (reference sequence). The CDR3 loop reads CASSQGQGAPNYGYTF. The CDR3 bases are TGTGCCAGCAGCCAGGGACAGGGGGCGCCTAACTATGGCTACACCTTC.

This chain connects TRBV12-5 to TRBJ1-1; 7 bases agree with TRBD1. Germline assignment: CDR1 LGHNT and CDR2 FRNRAP. This CDR3 has 13 amino acids. J was trimmed by 3 bases and V by 2 bases; bases with no gene match: 0. CDR3: CASGLTGDTEAFF. The CDR3 region has the DNA TGTGCTAGTGGTTTGACAGGGGACACTGAAGCTTTCTTT.

The chain links TRBV6-5 to TRBJ2-7; D call uncertain. CDR1 and CDR2 from the germline V gene are MNHEY and SVGAGI. With 2 bases removed from V and 7 bases from J, the gap between germline ends came to 12 bases. The CDR3 covers 13 residues. The DNA of the CDR3 is TGTGCCAGCAGTTACGCGGCGATGGGTGAGCAGTACTTC. Protein product: CASSYAAMGEQYF.

This chain connects TRBV24-1 to TRBJ2-6; D is possibly TRBD1 or TRBD2 (6 bases each). The germline V and J ends were trimmed by 6 bases and 0 bases, with 14 bases remaining between them. CDR3 length: 17 amino acids. Per the germline V gene, CDR1 is KGHDR and CDR2 is SFDVKD. The CDR3 loop reads CATSKGGLSSGANVLTF. In DNA form, the CDR3 reads TGTGCCACCAGTAAGGGGGGCCTAAGCTCTGGGGCCAACGTCCTGACTTTC.

Turning to this clone: The same CDR3 can be traced to other DNA sequences in this sample. J is TRBJ2-3 and V is TRBV11-3, with D possibly being TRBD2 (6 bases). V was clipped by 4 bases and J by 6 bases, with 11 bases between them. The length of the CDR3 is 13 residues. Germline loops: CDR1 SGHNT, CDR2 YENEEA. DNA of the CDR3: TGTGCCAGCAGCTCCCGGGGGACGGATACGCAGTATTTT. This codes for CASSSRGTDTQYF.

About this clone: Other DNA sequences in the sample encode the same CDR3. This rearrangement joins TRBV12-3 or TRBV12-4 to TRBJ2-7; D ambiguous. The CDR3 runs 11 residues. The V gene lost 3 bases and the J gene lost 4 bases, with 4 bases spanning the gap. The CDR3 protein is CASSFSYEQYF. Written as DNA, the CDR3 is TGTGCCAGCAGTTTCAGTTACGAGCAGTACTTC.

V and J are TRBV7-9 and TRBJ1-1; D gene unclear. The CDR3 length is 13 residues. The germline gives CDR1 SEHNR, CDR2 FQNEAQ (reference sequence). V gave up 7 bases and J gave up 0 bases, with 9 bases separating them. The CDR3 protein is CASTRVLNTEAFF. CDR3 DNA: TGTGCCAGCACGAGGGTTTTGAACACTGAAGCTTTCTTT.

The rearrangement joins TRBV2 to TRBJ1-4; TRBD1 matches 8 bases. Germline V lookup: CDR1 SNHLY, CDR2 FYNNEI. J lost 6 bases, V lost 2 bases, and 2 bases had no gene match. CDR3 length: 14 amino acids. The CDR3 coding sequence is TGTGCCAGCAGTGAACAGGGGGCTTATGAAAAACTGTTTTTT. This translates into CASSEQGAYEKLFF.

The chain is built from TRBV11-2 and TRBJ2-1; D not certain. Looked up from germline, CDR1 is SGHAT and CDR2 is FQNNGV. V was cut by 0 bases and J by 4 bases, with 1 base left in between. The CDR3 has 12 amino acids. CDR3 sequence (DNA): TGTGCCAGCAGCTTAGAATACAATGAGCAGTTCTTC. Protein product: CASSLEYNEQFF.

Regarding this clone: One end of the junction is discordant with germline, which a read error may explain. The chain couples TRBV7-9 to TRBJ1-2, with D unresolved. CDR3 length: 12 residues. Germline loops: CDR1 SEHNR, CDR2 FQNEAQ (reference sequence). The CDR3 region is CANSLSGNGYTF. The CDR3 DNA follows: TGTGCCAACAGCTTATCAGGAAATGGCTACACCTTC.

J is TRBJ2-3 and V is TRBV5-1, with 11 positions matching TRBD2. The CDR3 has 16 amino acids. Germline-derived CDR1 and CDR2 are SGHRS and YFSETQ. Trimming took 4 bases from V and 1 from J; bases not matched to a gene: 5. CDR3 bases: TGCGCCAGCAGCGGACTAGCGGGCGGGGGCACAGATACGCAGTATTTT. Translated, it gives CASSGLAGGGTDTQYF.

CDR3 in DNA: TGTGCCAGCAGCCCCTATGCAGGAACTACCTACGAGCAGTACTTC. It specifies CASSPYAGTTYEQYF. The V call is TRBV11-2, the J call TRBJ2-7; D gene unclear. CDR1 is SGHAT, CDR2 FQNNGV, per germline. V was cut by 5 bases and J by 2 bases, with 16 bases left in between. This CDR3 comprises 15 residues.

The V gene is TRBV30, the J gene TRBJ1-2; D is perhaps TRBD1 (5 bases). The CDR3 sequence is 12 residues long. Per germline, CDR1 GTSNPN and CDR2 SVGIG (reference sequence). V was cut by 5 bases and J by 4 bases, with 11 bases left in between. CDR3 nucleotide sequence: TGTGCCTGGGACGACAGATTCTATGGCTACACCTTC. It translates to CAWDDRFYGYTF.

This rearrangement joins TRBV3-1 (or the pseudogene TRBV3-2) to TRBJ1-5, with 9 bases identical to TRBD1. Germline CDR1 LGHDT, CDR2 YNNKEL (reference sequence). There are 18 residues in the CDR3. Trimming cost V 0 bases and J 0 bases; bases outside gene matches: 6. The CDR3 bases are TGTGCCAGCAGCCAAGAGGACAGGGGAGGAGGTAGCAATCAGCCCCAGCATTTT. Protein: CASSQEDRGGGSNQPQHF.

The chain recombines TRBV27 with TRBJ1-2; a possible D gene is TRBD1 (5 bases). The V and J ends lost 0 bases and 0 bases respectively, with 17 bases between them. CDR1 MNHEY and CDR2 SMNVEV come from the germline V gene (reference sequence). The CDR3 is made up of 18 amino acids. CDR3 coding DNA: TGTGCCAGCAGTTTATCCCCCCCGGGGCTGGGGGCTAACTATGGCTACACCTTC. It specifies CASSLSPPGLGANYGYTF.

The rearrangement uses TRBV12-3 or TRBV12-4 and TRBJ2-5; no firm D call. V was trimmed by 7 bases and J by 6 bases, leaving 15 bases between them. CDR3 length: 13 amino acids. CDR3 residues: CASTDSGLKTQYF. The DNA for the CDR3 is TGTGCCAGCACCGACTCGGGCCTGAAGACCCAGTACTTC.

The DNA of the CDR3 is TGTGCCATCGGAGGGACAACGGGAAAAGCCTACGAGCAGTACTTC. As protein: CAIGGTTGKAYEQYF. This sequence joins TRBV10-3 and TRBJ2-7; D possibly uses TRBD1 or TRBD2 (6 bases each). This CDR3 comprises 15 residues. V lost 8 bases to trimming and J lost 2 bases, with 19 bases between them. Per germline, CDR1 ENHRY and CDR2 SYGVKD.

V is TRBV5-1 and J is TRBJ2-7; D is possibly TRBD1 (6 bases). V dropped 0 bases and J dropped 4 bases, with 8 bases sitting between them. The CDR3 covers 13 residues. Looked up from germline, CDR1 is SGHRS and CDR2 is YFSETQ. In nucleotides, the CDR3 is TGCGCCAGCAGCTTGGGACAGGAGTACGAGCAGTACTTC. Translation gives CASSLGQEYEQYF.

The chain carries TRBV5-1 and TRBJ1-5, with D maybe TRBD1 (6 bases). The CDR3 is made up of 14 amino acids. Germline V gene lookup returns CDR1 SGHRS and CDR2 YFSETQ. V lost 4 bases and J 2 bases, leaving 10 bases between the germline ends. CDR3 amino acids: CASSIGGGNQPQHF. In DNA form, the CDR3 reads TGCGCCAGCAGCATAGGGGGGGGCAATCAGCCCCAGCATTTT.

The rearrangement uses TRBV7-2 and TRBJ2-7; 9 nucleotides line up with TRBD2. The CDR3 has 14 amino acids. J was trimmed by 4 bases and V by 5 bases; bases with no gene match: 6. Germline lookup yields CDR1 SGHTA and CDR2 FQGNSA. CDR3 sequence (DNA): TGTGCCAGCAGCCCTAGCGGGGTAATTTACGAGCAGTACTTC. It encodes CASSPSGVIYEQYF.

This clone was observed a single time. The rearrangement links TRBV11-2 to TRBJ2-1; 9 bases align to TRBD2. The germline CDR1 and CDR2 sequences are SGHAT and FQNNGV. J was trimmed by 5 bases and V by 0 bases; bases with no gene match: 5. This CDR3 contains 16 residues. The CDR3 nucleotides read TGTGCCAGCAGCTTAGAGGGCGGGAGGGCCGACAATGAGCAGTTCTTC. Translated, it gives CASSLEGGRADNEQFF.

This chain links TRBV12-3 or TRBV12-4 with TRBJ2-7; D is unclear. The CDR3 is 13 residues long. Between the trimmed V and J ends, which lost 4 bases and 6 bases, there was a span of 13 bases. CDR3 amino acids: CASSSAPFSEQYF. CDR3 sequence (DNA): TGTGCCAGCAGTTCAGCTCCCTTCTCCGAGCAGTACTTC.

The V gene is TRBV7-8, the J gene TRBJ2-6, with D unclear. The CDR3 extends over 15 amino acids. From germline, CDR1 is SGHVS and CDR2 FQNEAQ. Trimming cost V 5 bases and J 0 bases, with 8 bases left between them. CDR3: CASSPRSSGANVLTF. In DNA, the CDR3 is TGTGCCAGCAGCCCCCGGTCCTCTGGGGCCAACGTCCTGACTTTC.

The V and J genes are TRBV7-9 and TRBJ1-3; D gene unclear. Germline values: CDR1 SEHNR, CDR2 FQNEAQ (reference sequence). The V gene lost 4 bases and the J gene lost 3 bases, with 16 bases spanning the gap. The CDR3 is 16 amino acids. CDR3 sequence reads: CASSWPRRVGGNTIYF. The DNA for the CDR3 is TGTGCCAGCAGCTGGCCGAGAAGGGTTGGTGGAAACACCATATATTTT.

Only a few counts were recorded for this clone. V gene TRBV30 combines with J gene TRBJ1-3; no clear D. CDR3 length: 14 amino acids. V was cut by 0 bases and J by 2 bases, with 8 bases left in between. Germline V lookup: CDR1 GTSNPN, CDR2 SVGIG (reference sequence). The chain's CDR3 is CAWSVEQAGNTIYF. The CDR3 nucleotides read TGTGCCTGGAGTGTAGAGCAAGCTGGAAACACCATATATTTT.